Below, 8 T cell receptor beta chains from the same sample are listed, as sequenced in a study of T cell responses to AZD1222 COVID-19 vaccine. Only in-frame clones appear in the TCRdb table, and some are missing; sequencing was by immunoSEQ multiplex PCR. The table includes around 83,000 clones, more than 75% detected once. Sequencing was performed on peripheral blood, taken on day 0 of AZD1222 vaccination. These receptors were taken from an adult in good health.

The chain couples TRBV10-2 to TRBJ1-2; D unclear. There are 14 residues in the CDR3. Germline V gene lookup returns CDR1 WSHSY and CDR2 SAAADI. V was clipped by 2 bases and J by 4 bases, with 11 bases between them. CDR3 residues: CASSESLTSYGYTF. The CDR3 coding sequence is TGCGCCAGCAGTGAGAGCCTAACCTCCTATGGCTACACCTTC.

V gene TRBV24-1 combines with J gene TRBJ1-5; a weak D match, TRBD1 (5 bases). Deletions cut 3 bases from V and 1 base from J, with 9 bases between. The germline CDR1 and CDR2 sequences are KGHDR and SFDVKD. The CDR3 is 15 residues long. CDR3 in amino acids: CATSDTDTSNQPQHF. CDR3 nucleotides: TGTGCCACCAGTGATACGGACACGAGCAATCAGCCCCAGCATTTT.

The rearrangement uses TRBV18 and TRBJ1-2; D gene ambiguous. Germline CDR1 is KGHSH and CDR2 is LQKENI. This CDR3 comprises 14 residues. The ends were cut back, 3 bases at V and 6 bases at J, with 14 bases in the middle. In nucleotides, the CDR3 is TGTGCCAGCTCACCTGTCGGGTGGGATGATGGCTACACCTTC. This gives the protein CASSPVGWDDGYTF.

V gene TRBV9 combines with J gene TRBJ2-3; 7 bases map to TRBD2. There are 15 residues in the CDR3. V lost 2 bases, J lost 3 bases, and 6 bases stayed unmatched. In germline, CDR1 is SGDLS, CDR2 YYNGEE. CDR3 sequence: CASSVGLELTDTQYF. Here the CDR3 DNA reads TGTGCCAGCAGCGTCGGACTAGAACTAACAGATACGCAGTATTTT.

J is TRBJ1-5 and V is TRBV19; no reliable D call. Germline V gives CDR1 LNHDA, CDR2 SQIVND (reference sequence). The V end was cut by 3 bases, the J end by 2 bases, with 8 bases between. The CDR3 has 14 amino acids. Here the CDR3 reads CASSIPRGNQPQHF. The DNA for the CDR3 is TGTGCCAGTAGTATTCCCCGGGGCAATCAGCCCCAGCATTTT.

A few counts support this clone. V is TRBV19 and J is TRBJ2-2, with 7 bases identical to TRBD2. There are 15 residues in the CDR3. The V gene's germline CDR1 is LNHDA and CDR2 SQIVND (reference sequence). J was trimmed by 4 bases and V by 1 base; bases with no gene match: 3. The CDR3 sequence: CASSIAGGPTGELFF. Written as DNA, the CDR3 is TGTGCCAGTAGTATAGCGGGAGGTCCCACCGGGGAGCTGTTTTTT.

J is TRBJ1-2 and V is TRBV7-9; no clear D gene. The CDR3 loop spans 11 amino acids. CDR1 and CDR2 (germline): SEHNR, FQNEAQ (reference sequence). Between the trimmed V and J ends, which lost 5 bases and 7 bases, there was a span of 8 bases. The CDR3 DNA reads as TGTGCCAGCAGCCACGCCGTTGGCTACACCTTC. Amino acid sequence: CASSHAVGYTF.

The chain uses TRBV10-1 and TRBJ1-2, with D uncertain. The ends were cut back, 10 bases at V and 8 bases at J, with 17 bases in the middle. The CDR3 runs to 12 residues. Germline CDR1 WNHNN, CDR2 SYGVQD (reference sequence). Here the CDR3 DNA reads TGCGCCACCCGGAGTCCCAGAAAAGGCTACACCTTC. It specifies CATRSPRKGYTF.